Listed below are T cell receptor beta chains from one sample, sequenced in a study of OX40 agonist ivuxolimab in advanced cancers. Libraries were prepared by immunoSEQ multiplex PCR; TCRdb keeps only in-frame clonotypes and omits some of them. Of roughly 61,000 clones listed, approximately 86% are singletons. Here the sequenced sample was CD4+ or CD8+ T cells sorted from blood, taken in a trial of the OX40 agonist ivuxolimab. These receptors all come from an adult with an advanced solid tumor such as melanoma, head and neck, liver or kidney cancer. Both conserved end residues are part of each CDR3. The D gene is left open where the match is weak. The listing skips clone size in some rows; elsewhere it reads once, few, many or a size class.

CDR3 protein: CASSFLYSNQPQHF; CDR3 DNA: TGTGCCAGCAGTTTCCTTTATAGCAATCAGCCCCAGCATTTT; clone size: once; J gene: TRBJ1-5; V gene: TRBV28; D gene: -
CDR3 protein: CASSYSTVSYEQYF; CDR3 DNA: TGTGCCAGCAGTTACTCGACAGTCTCCTACGAGCAGTACTTC; clone size: -; J gene: TRBJ2-7; V gene: TRBV6-6; D gene: -
CDR3 protein: CASSDQDYYGYTF; CDR3 DNA: TGTGCCAGCAGTGACCAGGATTACTATGGCTACACCTTC; clone size: -; J gene: TRBJ1-2; V gene: TRBV2; D gene: -
CDR3 protein: CASSQDGTGTDTQYF; CDR3 DNA: TGTGCCAGCAGCCAAGATGGGACAGGGACAGATACGCAGTATTTT; clone size: -; J gene: TRBJ2-3; V gene: TRBV4-2; D gene: TRBD1
CDR3 protein: CASSYSSTNTGELFF; CDR3 DNA: TGTGCCAGCAGTTACTCATCCACAAACACCGGGGAGCTGTTTTTT; clone size: -; J gene: TRBJ2-2; V gene: TRBV6-5; D gene: -
CDR3 protein: CSVKTGSFYNEQFF; CDR3 DNA: TGCAGCGTTAAAACAGGGAGTTTCTACAATGAGCAGTTCTTC; clone size: once; J gene: TRBJ2-1; V gene: TRBV29-1; D gene: -
CDR3 protein: CASSGTGQKPQETQYF; CDR3 DNA: TGCGCCAGCAGCGGGACGGGACAGAAGCCTCAAGAGACCCAGTACTTC; clone size: -; J gene: TRBJ2-5; V gene: TRBV5-1; D gene: TRBD1
CDR3 protein: CASSQNRATGELFF; CDR3 DNA: TGTGCCAGCAGCCAAAACAGGGCCACCGGGGAGCTGTTTTTT; clone size: -; J gene: TRBJ2-2; V gene: TRBV4-2; D gene: -
CDR3 protein: CASSYSSSVTGELFF; CDR3 DNA: TGTGCCAGCAGTTACTCGTCCAGCGTCACCGGGGAGCTGTTTTTT; clone size: -; J gene: TRBJ2-2; V gene: TRBV6-6; D gene: -
CDR3 protein: CASSRQVLETQYF; CDR3 DNA: TGTGCCAGCAGTAGACAGGTTCTTGAGACCCAGTACTTC; clone size: few; J gene: TRBJ2-5; V gene: TRBV28; D gene: -
CDR3 protein: CASSLGGSLETQYF; CDR3 DNA: TGTGCCAGCAGCTTAGGCGGTAGCTTGGAGACCCAGTACTTC; clone size: -; J gene: TRBJ2-5; V gene: TRBV7-3; D gene: -
CDR3 protein: CASSAGQGMNTEAFF; CDR3 DNA: TGTGCCAGCAGCGCGGGACAGGGGATGAACACTGAAGCTTTCTTT; clone size: -; J gene: TRBJ1-1; V gene: TRBV2; D gene: TRBD1
CDR3 protein: CASSPVLGGGTTDTQYF; CDR3 DNA: TGTGCCAGCAGCCCGGTTCTTGGGGGAGGAACCACAGATACGCAGTATTTT; clone size: -; J gene: TRBJ2-3; V gene: TRBV7-9; D gene: -
CDR3 protein: CAWSNWRLAKNIQYF; CDR3 DNA: TGTGCCTGGAGTAACTGGAGGCTAGCCAAAAACATTCAGTACTTC; clone size: -; J gene: TRBJ2-4; V gene: TRBV30; D gene: -
CDR3 protein: CASSLRGGYEQYF; CDR3 DNA: TGTGCCAGCAGTTTAAGGGGAGGGTACGAGCAGTACTTC; clone size: -; J gene: TRBJ2-7; V gene: TRBV28; D gene: TRBD2
CDR3 protein: CASSKTANYGYTF; CDR3 DNA: TGTGCCAGCTCGAAGACCGCTAACTATGGCTACACCTTC; clone size: once; J gene: TRBJ1-2; V gene: TRBV18; D gene: -
CDR3 protein: CASSQVGGQQYF; CDR3 DNA: TGCGCCAGCAGCCAAGTCGGGGGCCAGCAGTACTTC; clone size: -; J gene: TRBJ2-7; V gene: TRBV4-1; D gene: -
CDR3 protein: CASSARDDNEQFF; CDR3 DNA: TGTGCCAGCAGCGCCCGGGACGACAATGAGCAGTTCTTC; clone size: -; J gene: TRBJ2-1; V gene: TRBV5-4; D gene: -
CDR3 protein: CASSDSIWRGEQFF; CDR3 DNA: TGTGCCAGCAGTGACTCGATTTGGCGGGGTGAGCAGTTCTTC; clone size: -; J gene: TRBJ2-1; V gene: TRBV6-4; D gene: -
CDR3 protein: CASSLADRVGNNEQFF; CDR3 DNA: TGTGCCAGCAGTTTAGCGGACAGGGTGGGGAACAATGAGCAGTTCTTC; clone size: -; J gene: TRBJ2-1; V gene: TRBV27; D gene: TRBD1
CDR3 protein: CASSLDMNTEAFF; CDR3 DNA: TGTGCCAGCAGCTTAGACATGAACACTGAAGCTTTCTTT; clone size: -; J gene: TRBJ1-1; V gene: TRBV7-9; D gene: -
CDR3 protein: CASSISRVNYGYTF; CDR3 DNA: TGTGCCAGTAGTATATCCAGGGTGAACTATGGCTACACCTTC; clone size: -; J gene: TRBJ1-2; V gene: TRBV19; D gene: -
CDR3 protein: CASSYSSGFEKLFF; CDR3 DNA: TGTGCCAGCAGTTACTCTTCCGGATTTGAAAAACTGTTTTTT; clone size: -; J gene: TRBJ1-4; V gene: TRBV6-5; D gene: -
CDR3 protein: CASSADTYTGELFF; CDR3 DNA: TGCGCCAGCAGCGCGGACACATACACCGGGGAGCTGTTTTTT; clone size: -; J gene: TRBJ2-2; V gene: TRBV5-1; D gene: -
CDR3 protein: CASNGGARLAGRTDTQYF; CDR3 DNA: TGTGCCAGCAACGGGGGGGCTCGACTAGCGGGAAGGACAGATACGCAGTATTTT; clone size: -; J gene: TRBJ2-3; V gene: TRBV27; D gene: TRBD2
CDR3 protein: CASSQTGYEQFF; CDR3 DNA: TGTGCCAGCAGCCAGACAGGGTATGAGCAGTTCTTC; clone size: -; J gene: TRBJ2-1; V gene: TRBV7-9; D gene: TRBD1
CDR3 protein: CASSLARANHEQYF; CDR3 DNA: TGTGCCAGCAGTTTAGCCAGGGCTAATCACGAGCAGTACTTC; clone size: once; J gene: TRBJ2-7; V gene: TRBV27; D gene: -
CDR3 protein: CASSYPARAKNIQYF; CDR3 DNA: TGTGCCAGCAGTTACCCGGCCAGGGCCAAAAACATTCAGTACTTC; clone size: few; J gene: TRBJ2-4; V gene: TRBV6-6; D gene: -
CDR3 protein: CASSRLGPTDTQYF; CDR3 DNA: TGTGCCAGCAGCCGACTAGGACCCACAGATACGCAGTATTTT; clone size: -; J gene: TRBJ2-3; V gene: TRBV11-3; D gene: -
CDR3 protein: CASSQDGTGTNEKLFF; CDR3 DNA: TGTGCCAGCAGCCAAGATGGGACAGGGACTAATGAAAAACTGTTTTTT; clone size: once; J gene: TRBJ1-4; V gene: TRBV4-2; D gene: TRBD1
CDR3 protein: CASSRSSGDTGELFF; CDR3 DNA: TGTGCCAGCTCACGGTCTAGCGGGGACACCGGGGAGCTGTTTTTT; clone size: once; J gene: TRBJ2-2; V gene: TRBV18; D gene: TRBD2
CDR3 protein: CASSEARYEQYF; CDR3 DNA: TGTGCCAGCAGTGAAGCTCGCTACGAGCAGTACTTC; clone size: -; J gene: TRBJ2-7; V gene: TRBV6-1; D gene: -
CDR3 protein: CAWSVLQGSLNQPQHF; CDR3 DNA: TGTGCCTGGAGCGTTCTGCAGGGGAGCCTGAACCAGCCCCAGCATTTT; clone size: -; J gene: TRBJ1-5; V gene: TRBV30; D gene: -
CDR3 protein: CASSSLSQGKNTEAFF; CDR3 DNA: TGTGCCAGCAGCTCTTTATCGCAAGGGAAGAACACTGAAGCTTTCTTT; clone size: once; J gene: TRBJ1-1; V gene: TRBV11-2; D gene: -
CDR3 protein: CASSDRSQGRVYEQYF; CDR3 DNA: TGTGCCAGCAGTGATCGTAGTCAGGGTAGAGTCTACGAGCAGTACTTC; clone size: -; J gene: TRBJ2-7; V gene: TRBV6-1; D gene: -
CDR3 protein: CAWTPIATEAFF; CDR3 DNA: TGTGCCTGGACCCCTATCGCCACTGAAGCTTTCTTT; clone size: few; J gene: TRBJ1-1; V gene: TRBV30; D gene: -
CDR3 protein: CASSPRPRAQGGRLNTEAFF; CDR3 DNA: TGTGCCAGCAGCCCCCGTCCCCGGGCCCAGGGCGGGCGGCTGAACACTGAAGCTTTCTTT; clone size: -; J gene: TRBJ1-1; V gene: TRBV9; D gene: -
CDR3 protein: CASSLTRDTEAFF; CDR3 DNA: TGCGCCAGCAGTCTTACGCGGGATACTGAAGCTTTCTTT; clone size: few; J gene: TRBJ1-1; V gene: TRBV5-1; D gene: -
CDR3 protein: CASSLAVAQETQYF; CDR3 DNA: TGTGCCAGCAGCTTGGCGGTTGCACAAGAGACCCAGTACTTC; clone size: few; J gene: TRBJ2-5; V gene: TRBV5-6; D gene: -
CDR3 protein: CASSADSAWQPQHF; CDR3 DNA: TGTGCCAGTAGTGCAGACAGTGCGTGGCAGCCCCAGCATTTT; clone size: once; J gene: TRBJ1-5; V gene: TRBV19; D gene: -
CDR3 protein: CASSQEVGATQYF; CDR3 DNA: TGCGCCAGCAGCCAAGAGGTAGGAGCGACCCAGTACTTC; clone size: -; J gene: TRBJ2-5; V gene: TRBV4-1; D gene: -
CDR3 protein: CASNGGYNQPQHF; CDR3 DNA: TGTGCCAGCAATGGCGGCTACAATCAGCCCCAGCATTTT; clone size: few; J gene: TRBJ1-5; V gene: TRBV2; D gene: -
CDR3 protein: CASSLAGTGANVLTF; CDR3 DNA: TGTGCCAGCAGCTTAGCGGGGACTGGGGCCAACGTCCTGACTTTC; clone size: -; J gene: TRBJ2-6; V gene: TRBV7-8; D gene: -
CDR3 protein: CASTAGARGEEQYF; CDR3 DNA: TGTGCCAGCACGGCAGGGGCTCGAGGAGAAGAGCAGTACTTC; clone size: -; J gene: TRBJ2-7; V gene: TRBV7-9; D gene: -
CDR3 protein: CASRSGGPIDTQYF; CDR3 DNA: TGCGCCAGCAGATCGGGGGGGCCGATAGATACGCAGTATTTT; clone size: -; J gene: TRBJ2-3; V gene: TRBV5-1; D gene: TRBD2
CDR3 protein: CASSLDGRPNTEAFF; CDR3 DNA: TGCGCCAGCAGCTTGGACGGCAGGCCGAACACTGAAGCTTTCTTT; clone size: -; J gene: TRBJ1-1; V gene: TRBV5-1; D gene: -
CDR3 protein: CASSSSGSSYNEQFF; CDR3 DNA: TGTGCCAGCAGCTCTAGCGGGAGCTCCTACAATGAGCAGTTCTTC; clone size: -; J gene: TRBJ2-1; V gene: TRBV5-4; D gene: TRBD2
CDR3 protein: CASRVDRALGPLHF; CDR3 DNA: TGTGCCAGCAGAGTGGACAGGGCCCTGGGGCCCCTCCACTTT; clone size: -; J gene: TRBJ1-6; V gene: TRBV6-5; D gene: TRBD1
CDR3 protein: CASSESPRGSLNTEAFF; CDR3 DNA: TGTGCCAGCAGTGAATCGCCCAGGGGTTCCCTGAACACTGAAGCTTTCTTT; clone size: -; J gene: TRBJ1-1; V gene: TRBV6-1; D gene: -
CDR3 protein: CASSLVGKNIQYF; CDR3 DNA: TGTGCCAGCAGCTTGGTGGGAAAAAACATTCAGTACTTC; clone size: -; J gene: TRBJ2-4; V gene: TRBV5-6; D gene: -
CDR3 protein: CASSLDGGRVYEQYF; CDR3 DNA: TGTGCCAGCAGCTTGGATGGCGGGAGGGTCTACGAGCAGTACTTC; clone size: -; J gene: TRBJ2-7; V gene: TRBV5-4; D gene: TRBD2
CDR3 protein: CAGSTDQETQYF; CDR3 DNA: TGCGCCGGCAGCACCGACCAGGAGACCCAGTACTTC; clone size: -; J gene: TRBJ2-5; V gene: TRBV5-1; D gene: -